The clone carrying this T cell receptor (beta chain) occurred a few times. Its antigen is currently unknown. Both 60 Vbeta primers and 13 Jbeta primers went into the PCR. The assay was immunoSEQ multiplex PCR, and TCRdb's table has in-frame clones only and misses some. The sample lists some 110,000 clones; 70% to 80% were seen once. These data are taken from a study of cytomegalovirus exposure and HLA in healthy donors. Every donor was a healthy person donating bone marrow. General study results and limits: Later on, a genetic analysis was performed. It linked a missense variant in DCLRE1C with V- and J-gene trimming of TCR beta. Reported results showed that the classifier diagnosed cytomegalovirus status with high specificity and sensitivity. Most subjects' HLA-A and HLA-B alleles were reportedly predicted from TCR beta sequences.

Sequenced: PBMCs. This clonotype was sampled from a boy aged 10-17 years in good health and CMV-seronegative.

CDR3 coding DNA: TGTGCCAGCAGCGAAGACCCGACTCCGGACATTCAGTACTTC. Protein sequence: CASSEDPTPDIQYF. The gene calls are TRBV9 and TRBJ2-4; no firm D call. Germline V gene data show CDR1 as SGDLS and CDR2 as YYNGEE. Trimming took off 3 bases at V and 8 bases at J, with 15 bases between the two ends. The CDR3 extends over 14 amino acids.